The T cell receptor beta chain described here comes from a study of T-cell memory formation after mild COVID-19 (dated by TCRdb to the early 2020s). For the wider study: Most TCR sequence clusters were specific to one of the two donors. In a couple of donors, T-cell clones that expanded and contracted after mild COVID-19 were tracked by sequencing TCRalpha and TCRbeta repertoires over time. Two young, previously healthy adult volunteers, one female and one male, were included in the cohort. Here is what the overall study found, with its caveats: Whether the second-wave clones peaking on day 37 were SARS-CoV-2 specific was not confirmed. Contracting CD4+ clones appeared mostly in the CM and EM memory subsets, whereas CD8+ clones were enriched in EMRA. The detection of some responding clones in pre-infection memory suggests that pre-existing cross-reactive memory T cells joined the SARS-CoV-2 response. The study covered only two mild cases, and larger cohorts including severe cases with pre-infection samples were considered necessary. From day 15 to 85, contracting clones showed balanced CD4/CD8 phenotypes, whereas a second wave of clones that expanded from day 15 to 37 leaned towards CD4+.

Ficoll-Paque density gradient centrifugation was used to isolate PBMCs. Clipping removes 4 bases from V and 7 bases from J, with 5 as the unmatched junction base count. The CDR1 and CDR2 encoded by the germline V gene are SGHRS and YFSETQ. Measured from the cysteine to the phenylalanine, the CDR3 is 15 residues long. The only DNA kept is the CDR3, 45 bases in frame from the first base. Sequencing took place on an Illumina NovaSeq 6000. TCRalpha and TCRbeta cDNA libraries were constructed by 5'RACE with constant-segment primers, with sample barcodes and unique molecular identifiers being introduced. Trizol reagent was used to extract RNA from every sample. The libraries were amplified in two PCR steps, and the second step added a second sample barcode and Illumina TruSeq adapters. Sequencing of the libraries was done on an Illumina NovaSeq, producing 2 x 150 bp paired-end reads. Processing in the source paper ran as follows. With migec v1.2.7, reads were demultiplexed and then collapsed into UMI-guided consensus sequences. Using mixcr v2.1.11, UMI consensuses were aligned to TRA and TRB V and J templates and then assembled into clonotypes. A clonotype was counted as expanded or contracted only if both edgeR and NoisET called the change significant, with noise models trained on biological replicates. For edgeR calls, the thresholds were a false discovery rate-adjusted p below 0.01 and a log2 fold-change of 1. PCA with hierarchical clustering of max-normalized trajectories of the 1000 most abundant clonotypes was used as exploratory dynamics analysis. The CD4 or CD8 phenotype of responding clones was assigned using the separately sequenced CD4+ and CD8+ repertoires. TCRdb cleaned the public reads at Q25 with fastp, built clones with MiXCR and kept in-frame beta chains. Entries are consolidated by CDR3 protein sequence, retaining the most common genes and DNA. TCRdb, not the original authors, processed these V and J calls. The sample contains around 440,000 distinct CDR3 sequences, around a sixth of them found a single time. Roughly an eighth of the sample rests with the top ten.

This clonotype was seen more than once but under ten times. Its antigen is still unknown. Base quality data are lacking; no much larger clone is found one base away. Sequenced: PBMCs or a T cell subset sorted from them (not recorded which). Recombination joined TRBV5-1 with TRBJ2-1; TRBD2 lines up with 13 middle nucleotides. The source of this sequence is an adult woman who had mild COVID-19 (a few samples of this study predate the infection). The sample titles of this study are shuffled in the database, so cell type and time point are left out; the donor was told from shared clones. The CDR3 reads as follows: CASSTGLAGANEQFF. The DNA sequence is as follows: TGCGCCAGCAGCACCGGACTAGCGGGGGCAAATGAGCAGTTCTTC.